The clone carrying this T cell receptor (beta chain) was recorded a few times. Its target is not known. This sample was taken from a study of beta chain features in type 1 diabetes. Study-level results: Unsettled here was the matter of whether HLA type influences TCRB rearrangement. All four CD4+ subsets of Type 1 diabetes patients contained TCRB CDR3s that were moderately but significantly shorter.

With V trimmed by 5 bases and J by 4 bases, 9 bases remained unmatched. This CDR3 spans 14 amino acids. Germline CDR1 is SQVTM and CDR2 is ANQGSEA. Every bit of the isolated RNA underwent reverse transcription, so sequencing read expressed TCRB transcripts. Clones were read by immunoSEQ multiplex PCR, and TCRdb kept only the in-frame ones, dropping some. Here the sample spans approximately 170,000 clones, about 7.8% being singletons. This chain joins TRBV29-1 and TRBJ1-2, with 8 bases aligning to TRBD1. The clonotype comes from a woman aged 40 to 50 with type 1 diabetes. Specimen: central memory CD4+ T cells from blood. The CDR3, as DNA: TGCAGCGTTAAGGGGGGGACAGGCCCCTATGGCTACACCTTC. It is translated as CSVKGGTGPYGYTF.